These T cell receptor beta chains were read from a single sample in a study of B cell selection in AIRE deficiency. Generated by immunoSEQ multiplex PCR, the TCRdb table keeps only in-frame clones and is missing some. The sample carries about 25,000 clones, over 95% recorded once. Sample: CD4+CD127+ conventional T cells sorted from PBMCs. The receptors originated from a human donor in good health. CDR3s include the opening cysteine and the closing phenylalanine or tryptophan. Fields, in order: V gene, J gene, clone size, D gene, CDR3 DNA, CDR3 protein. D genes are given only for firm matches. Clone size is not always given. Where it is, it says once, few, many or a class for expanded clones.

>TRBV5-1|TRBJ1-2|NA|TRBD1
TGCGCCAGCAGCTCGGCCCCGGACAGGAACTATGGCTACACCTTC
CASSSAPDRNYGYTF
>TRBV5-1|TRBJ2-5|NA|TRBD2
TGCGCCAGCAGCCCTGGACTAGCGGGGGGCTCGGAGACCCAGTACTTC
CASSPGLAGGSETQYF
>TRBV6-1|TRBJ1-5|once|NA
TGTGCCAGCATGAAAGGACGGAATAGCAATCAGCCCCAGCATTTT
CASMKGRNSNQPQHF
>TRBV11-2|TRBJ1-1|NA|NA
TGTGCCAGCAGCTTAGGCAGGGTATCTGAAGCTTTCTTT
CASSLGRVSEAFF
>TRBV7-3|TRBJ1-2|NA|TRBD1
TGTGCCAGCAGCATACGCTTGGACAGGGACTATGGCTACACCTTC
CASSIRLDRDYGYTF
>TRBV29-1|TRBJ1-3|NA|NA
TGCAGCGTTGAAGGGCCTCTCTCTGGAAACACCATATATTTT
CSVEGPLSGNTIYF
>TRBV5-4|TRBJ1-6|NA|NA
TGTGCCACCAGGACAGAGCCAAAAGTAAATTCACCCCTCCACTTT
CATRTEPKVNSPLHF
>TRBV10-3|TRBJ1-2|NA|NA
TGTGCCATCAGAGCCGCCCAGACCAGGGGAGGCTACACCTTC
CAIRAAQTRGGYTF
>TRBV14|TRBJ1-2|NA|NA
TGTGCCCCCTTCCGACGCTATGGCTACACCTTC
CAPFRRYGYTF
>TRBV6-8|TRBJ2-2|NA|NA
TGTGCCAGCATCTCAGGATCGAACACCGGGGAGCTGTTTTTT
CASISGSNTGELFF
>TRBV7-2|TRBJ2-1|NA|TRBD2
TGTGCCAGCGCGACTAGGACTAGCTTCGAGACGTACAATGAGCAGTTCTTC
CASATRTSFETYNEQFF
>TRBV5-4|TRBJ2-1|NA|NA
TGTGCCAGCAGAGGGAGGCAGGGGGCCTACAATGAGCAGTTCTTC
CASRGRQGAYNEQFF
>TRBV5-1|TRBJ1-3|once|NA
TGCGCCAGCAGCCCAGGGGAGCTAAACACCATATATTTT
CASSPGELNTIYF
>TRBV2|TRBJ2-5|NA|TRBD2
TGTGCCAGCAAGTCTACTAGCGGGAGGGTTGAGACCCAGTACTTC
CASKSTSGRVETQYF
>TRBV14|TRBJ2-7|NA|NA
TGTGCCAGCAGCCGGCAGGGCCCCTACGAGCAGTACTTC
CASSRQGPYEQYF
>TRBV6-4|TRBJ1-2|NA|NA
TGTGCCAGCAGTGAAGGTCCCCAGGCCTCTAACTATGGCTACACCTTC
CASSEGPQASNYGYTF
>TRBV28|TRBJ2-7|NA|TRBD2
TGTGCCAGCAGACTAGCGGGACGAGAGCAGTACTTC
CASRLAGREQYF
>TRBV4-1|TRBJ1-2|NA|TRBD1
TGCGCCAGCAGCCATTCACCGGGACAGGGGGTCACCGTCTATGGCTACACCTTC
CASSHSPGQGVTVYGYTF
>TRBV6-5|TRBJ1-1|NA|TRBD1
TGTGCCAGCAGGTCTTCAGGGGGCAGGATTCCTGAAGCTTTCTTT
CASRSSGGRIPEAFF
>TRBV19|TRBJ2-3|NA|TRBD2
TGTGCCAGTAGTATAGTGTCGCTAGCGGGAGCACCAGATACGCAGTATTTT
CASSIVSLAGAPDTQYF
>TRBV6-1|TRBJ2-2|NA|NA
TGTGCCAGCAGTGGACAGTTAAACACCGGGGAGCTGTTTTTT
CASSGQLNTGELFF
>TRBV27|TRBJ2-5|NA|TRBD1
TGTGCCAGCAGTTTCACCTCAGGGGGCGCAGAGACCCAGTACTTC
CASSFTSGGAETQYF
>TRBV6-6|TRBJ1-4|NA|NA
TGTGCCAGCAGTTCGGGACCTAATGAAAAACTGTTTTTT
CASSSGPNEKLFF
>TRBV11-1|TRBJ2-2|NA|NA
TGTGCCAGCAGCTTTTTTGGCGGACCGAACACCGGGGAGCTGTTTTTT
CASSFFGGPNTGELFF
>TRBV6-5|TRBJ2-7|NA|NA
TGTGCCAGCAGTCCAGGGATCTCTAGCTCCTACGAGCAGTACTTC
CASSPGISSSYEQYF
>TRBV18|TRBJ1-1|NA|NA
TGTGCCAGCTCACCGCAAGGACACATGAACACTGAAGCTTTCTTT
CASSPQGHMNTEAFF
>TRBV2|TRBJ2-7|NA|NA
TGTGCCAGCACGAGGGGGACGGGTACCTACGAGCAGTACTTC
CASTRGTGTYEQYF
>TRBV29-1|TRBJ2-7|NA|TRBD1
TGCAGCGTTCGACAGGGGGCAGGAGAGCAGTACTTC
CSVRQGAGEQYF
>TRBV4-2|TRBJ1-5|NA|TRBD1
TGTGCCAGCAGCATCCAGGACAGGGCTTTTAGCAATCAGCCCCAGCATTTT
CASSIQDRAFSNQPQHF
>TRBV19|TRBJ2-1|NA|TRBD2
TGTGCCGTAAAAGGACTAGCGGCCGAGCAGTTCTTC
CAVKGLAAEQFF
>TRBV19|TRBJ1-4|NA|NA
TGTGCCAGTTCGGAACAGGGAAGGGCTGAAAAACTGTTTTTT
CASSEQGRAEKLFF
>TRBV4-2|TRBJ2-5|NA|NA
TGTGCCAGCAGCCCAAGCGGCGGGAACCAAGAGACCCAGTACTTC
CASSPSGGNQETQYF
>TRBV12-5|TRBJ1-5|NA|NA
TGTGCTAGTGGAAGTTTGGCGCGGGATAGCAATCAGCCCCAGCATTTT
CASGSLARDSNQPQHF
>TRBV6-1|TRBJ1-4|NA|NA
TGTGCCAGCAGGCAGGTTGGGGTGGTTGAAAAACTGTTTTTT
CASRQVGVVEKLFF
>TRBV7-3|TRBJ2-3|NA|TRBD1
TGTGCCAGCAGCTTGGGACAGGGGACAGATACGCAGTATTTT
CASSLGQGTDTQYF
>TRBV5-1|TRBJ2-5|NA|NA
TGCGCCAGCAGTGAGGGGCTGGAGACCCAGTACTTC
CASSEGLETQYF
>TRBV6-1|TRBJ1-4|NA|NA
TGTGCCAGCAGTGAAGGGCCTCGGCGGGAAAAACTGTTTTTT
CASSEGPRREKLFF
>TRBV18|TRBJ1-2|NA|NA
TGTGCCAGCTCTCCCGAACGGGGGAGCTATGGCTACACCTTC
CASSPERGSYGYTF
>TRBV18|TRBJ2-7|NA|NA
TGTGCCAGCTCACCACGGCAGGGAATCTACGAGCAGTACTTC
CASSPRQGIYEQYF
>TRBV6-6|TRBJ2-7|NA|NA
TGTGCCAGCAGATACGACAGGTTGAGGGAGCAGTACTTC
CASRYDRLREQYF
>TRBV11-2|TRBJ1-1|NA|NA
TGTGCCAGCAGCCTTATGAGAAGGAACACTGAAGCTTTCTTT
CASSLMRRNTEAFF
>TRBV11-2|TRBJ1-1|NA|TRBD1
TGTGCCAGCAGCCAGGGGGCAGGCGGGGAACCTGAAGCTTTCTTT
CASSQGAGGEPEAFF
>TRBV5-5|TRBJ1-6|NA|NA
TGTGCCAGCAGCTTGGTGGGGGCCCTCTTCTCCTATAATTCACCCCTCCACTTT
CASSLVGALFSYNSPLHF
>TRBV7-8|TRBJ2-1|NA|TRBD2
TGTGCCAGCAGCTTTCAGGGAGCGGGAGGGCCGGGGAATGAGCAGTTCTTC
CASSFQGAGGPGNEQFF
>TRBV27|TRBJ1-2|NA|TRBD1
TGTCCCAGGGCTCCGGACAGGGGGCGTCGGGTAGGAGGCTACACCTTC
CPRAPDRGRRVGGYTF
>TRBV5-1|TRBJ2-2|NA|TRBD2
TGCGCCAGCAGCTTGGTAGCGGGGGTAAACACCGGGGAGCTGTTTTTT
CASSLVAGVNTGELFF
>TRBV5-4|TRBJ1-6|NA|NA
TGTGCCAGCAGCTTGCACTTTAACAATTCACCCCTCCACTTT
CASSLHFNNSPLHF
>TRBV15|TRBJ1-2|NA|TRBD1
TGTGCCACCAGCAGATCGACAGGGCCTACTAACTATGGCTACACCTTC
CATSRSTGPTNYGYTF
>TRBV4-1|TRBJ2-5|once|TRBD2
TGCGCCAGCAGCCGGATCCCCCAGCGGGGGGTTATGGAGACCCAGTACTTC
CASSRIPQRGVMETQYF
>TRBV29-1|TRBJ1-4|few|NA
TGCAGCGTTGAAGATCCCGACAGCCTCGGGCTGTTTTTT
CSVEDPDSLGLFF
>TRBV6-1|TRBJ1-1|NA|NA
TGTGCCAGCAGTGAAGCGAAGGGGGGGGACACTGAAGCTTTCTTT
CASSEAKGGDTEAFF
>TRBV15|TRBJ2-3|NA|NA
TGTGCCACCAGCAGAGCTGGGCCATCGTTGACAGATACGCAGTATTTT
CATSRAGPSLTDTQYF
>TRBV6-5|TRBJ2-1|NA|TRBD1
TGTGCCAGCGGGGCGCCACAGGGGTTCGGTGAGCAGTTCTTC
CASGAPQGFGEQFF
>TRBV9|TRBJ2-3|NA|TRBD2
TGTGCCAGCAGCGTAGTAGCGGGAGTAGGCACAGATACGCAGTATTTT
CASSVVAGVGTDTQYF
>TRBV4-2|TRBJ2-3|once|TRBD2
TGTGCCAGCAGCCCACTAGCGGGGAGCACAGATACGCAGTATTTT
CASSPLAGSTDTQYF
>TRBV18|TRBJ2-2|NA|NA
TGTGCCAGCTCACCCGTGGGCAAGGCCGGGGAGCTGTTTTTT
CASSPVGKAGELFF
>TRBV19|TRBJ1-4|NA|NA
TGTGCCAGTACCGCTGGGACCGCAACTAATGAAAAACTGTTTTTT
CASTAGTATNEKLFF
>TRBV7-8|TRBJ2-1|NA|NA
TGTGCCAGCAGCTTGTTTGAGAACAATGAGCAGTTCTTC
CASSLFENNEQFF
>TRBV19|TRBJ1-2|NA|NA
TGTGCCAGTAGTATAGACCTCCATGGCTACACCTTC
CASSIDLHGYTF
>TRBV11-3|TRBJ1-3|NA|NA
TGTGCCAGCAGCCGTGGCTCCTCTGGAAACACCATATATTTT
CASSRGSSGNTIYF